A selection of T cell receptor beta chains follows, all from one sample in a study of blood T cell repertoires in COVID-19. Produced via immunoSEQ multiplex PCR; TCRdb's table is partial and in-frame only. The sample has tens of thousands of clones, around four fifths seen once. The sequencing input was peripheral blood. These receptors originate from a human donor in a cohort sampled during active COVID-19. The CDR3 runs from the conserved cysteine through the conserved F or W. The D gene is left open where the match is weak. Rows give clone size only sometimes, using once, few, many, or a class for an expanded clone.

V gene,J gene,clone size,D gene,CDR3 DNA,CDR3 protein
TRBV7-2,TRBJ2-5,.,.,TGTGCCAGCAGCTTAGCCGGACTGGAGGAAGAGACCCAGTACTTC,CASSLAGLEEETQYF
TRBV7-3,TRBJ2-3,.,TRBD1,TGTGCCAGCAGCTTAAATCAGGGGGCAGCAGATACGCAGTATTTT,CASSLNQGAADTQYF
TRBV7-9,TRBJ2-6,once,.,TGTGCCAGCAGCTTATCAGGGGCTCCACTCTCTGGGGCCAACGTCCTGACTTTC,CASSLSGAPLSGANVLTF
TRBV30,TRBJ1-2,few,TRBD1,TGTGCCTGCGGACAGGGGGCAGGCAGCTACACCTTC,CACGQGAGSYTF
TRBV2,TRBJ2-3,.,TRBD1,TGTGCCAGCAGTAGACTCGGGACAGGGACCAAGACGGATACGCAGTATTTT,CASSRLGTGTKTDTQYF
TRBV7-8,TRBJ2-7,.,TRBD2,TGTGCCAGCAGCTTTGCTAGCGGGAGGATTAGTAACGAGCAGTACTTC,CASSFASGRISNEQYF
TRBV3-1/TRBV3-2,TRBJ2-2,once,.,TGTGCCAGCAGTCTCGGAGGTTTTGGCACCGGGGAGCTGTTTTTT,CASSLGGFGTGELFF
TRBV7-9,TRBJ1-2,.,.,TGTGCCAGCATCTCTGAAGAGGGCGACAGGCGCGGTAACTATGGCTACACCTTC,CASISEEGDRRGNYGYTF
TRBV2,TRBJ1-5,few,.,TGTGCCAGCAGTGACCAGGGCAATCAGCCCCAGCATTTT,CASSDQGNQPQHF
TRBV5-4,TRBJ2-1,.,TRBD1,TGTGCCAGCAGCCGTGCCGGGACAGGGGGTAATGAGCAGTTCTTC,CASSRAGTGGNEQFF
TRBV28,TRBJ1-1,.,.,TGTGCCAGCATGGGAGGTCGGGGCACTGAAGCTTTCTTT,CASMGGRGTEAFF
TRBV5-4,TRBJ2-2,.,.,TGTGCCAGCAGTAGTCAGGGGCGATACACCGGGGAGCTGTTTTTT,CASSSQGRYTGELFF
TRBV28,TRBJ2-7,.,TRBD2,TGTGCCAGCAGTTTGGGAGTTCAGAGCGGGAGCGACGAGCAGTACTTC,CASSLGVQSGSDEQYF
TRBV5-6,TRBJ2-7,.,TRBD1,TGTGCCAGCAGCTTGTTTTCAGGGGGCGTTATGTACGAGCAGTACTTC,CASSLFSGGVMYEQYF
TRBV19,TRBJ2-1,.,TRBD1,TGTGCCAGTAGTAACCGGGACAGGACCTACAATGAGCAGTTCTTC,CASSNRDRTYNEQFF
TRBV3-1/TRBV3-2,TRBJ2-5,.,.,TGTGCCAGCAGCCAAGACCCTTCTACAGCCCAGTACTTC,CASSQDPSTAQYF
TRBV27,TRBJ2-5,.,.,TGTGCCAGCAGTCCCGTGGGGCAGCTGAAGGGGGAGACCCAGTACTTC,CASSPVGQLKGETQYF
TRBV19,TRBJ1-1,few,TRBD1,TGTGCCAGTACCGCCTTCCGGGACAGGGGGCGGGTCACTGAAGCTTTCTTT,CASTAFRDRGRVTEAFF
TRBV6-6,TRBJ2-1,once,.,TGTGCCAGCAGTTACTCGCAAAGAGGCGAGCAGTTCTTC,CASSYSQRGEQFF
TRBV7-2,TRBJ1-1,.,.,TGTGCCAGCAGCCCAGCCCCACAGAGGAACACTGAAGCTTTCTTT,CASSPAPQRNTEAFF
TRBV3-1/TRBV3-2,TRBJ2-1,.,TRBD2,TGTGCCAGCAGCGAGGGACTAGGCTACAATGAGCAGTTCTTC,CASSEGLGYNEQFF
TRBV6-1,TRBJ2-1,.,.,TGTGCCAGCAGTGAAAGGGCAGGGGACCACAATGAGCAGTTCTTC,CASSERAGDHNEQFF
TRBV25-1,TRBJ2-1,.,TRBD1,TGTGCCAGCATGGGACAGGTTAAGCGTGTGGTCTTC,CASMGQVKRVVF
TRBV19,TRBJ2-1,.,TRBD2,TGTGCCAGTAGTTCCCCTCCCGGGACTAGCGGGTCCTCCTACAATGAGCAGTTCTTC,CASSSPPGTSGSSYNEQFF
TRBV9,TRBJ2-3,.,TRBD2,TGTGCCAGCAGCTTTAGCGGGAGCACAGATACGCAGTATTTT,CASSFSGSTDTQYF
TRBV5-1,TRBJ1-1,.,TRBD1,TGCGCCAGCAGCTTGGGGGGGACAGCGGTCACTGAAGCTTTCTTT,CASSLGGTAVTEAFF
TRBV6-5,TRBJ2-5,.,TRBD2,TGTGCCAGCAGTCCCGGGGAGGGGAGGGAGACCCAGTACTTC,CASSPGEGRETQYF
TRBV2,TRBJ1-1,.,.,TGTGCCAGCAGGACTAGTGGAACTGAAGCTTTCTTT,CASRTSGTEAFF
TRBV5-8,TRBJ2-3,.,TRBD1,TGTGCCAGCAGCCCGGGACAGGGATTGAGTACAGATACGCAGTATTTT,CASSPGQGLSTDTQYF
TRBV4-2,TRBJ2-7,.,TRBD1,TGTGCCAGCAGCCAAGAAGCCGGGACAGGGGGCTACGAGCAGTACTTC,CASSQEAGTGGYEQYF
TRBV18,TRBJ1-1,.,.,TGTGCCAGCTCACGCGAGGAAGACACTGAAGCTTTCTTT,CASSREEDTEAFF
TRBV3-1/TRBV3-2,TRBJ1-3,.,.,TGTGCCAGCAGCCAAGACACTCCCTCTTTGCACTCTGGAAACACCATATATTTT,CASSQDTPSLHSGNTIYF
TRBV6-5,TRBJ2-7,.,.,TGTGCCAGCACCTTGACCAGCGGCGAGCAGTACTTC,CASTLTSGEQYF
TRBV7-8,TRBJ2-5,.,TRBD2,TGTGCCAGCAGCCGAGCCGTGACTAGCCGGGGAGAGACCCAGTACTTC,CASSRAVTSRGETQYF
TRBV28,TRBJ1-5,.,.,TGTGCCAGCAGACAGGGTAGCAATCAGCCCCAGCATTTT,CASRQGSNQPQHF
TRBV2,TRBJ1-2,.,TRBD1,TGTGCCAGCAGTGCGGGACAGCGCTATGGCTACACCTTC,CASSAGQRYGYTF
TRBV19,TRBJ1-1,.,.,TGTGCCAGTAGTCACAGGATCCCTGAAGCTTTCTTT,CASSHRIPEAFF
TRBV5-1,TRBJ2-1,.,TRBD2,TGCGCCAGCAGCATCGGGACTAGCAATTACAATGAGCAGTTCTTC,CASSIGTSNYNEQFF
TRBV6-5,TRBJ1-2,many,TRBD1,TGTGCCAGCATCCGGGACAGGAGGTCTGGCTATGGCTACACCTTC,CASIRDRRSGYGYTF
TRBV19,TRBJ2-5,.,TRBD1,TGTGCCAGTAGTATCCGACAGGGTTTCGGAGAGACCCAGTACTTC,CASSIRQGFGETQYF
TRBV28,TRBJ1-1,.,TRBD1,TGTGCCAGCAGTACCCCCGGACAGGGGGCCACTGAAGCTTTCTTT,CASSTPGQGATEAFF
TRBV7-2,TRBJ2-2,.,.,TGTGCCAGCAGCTTATTAAGCCCACCGAACACCGGGGAGCTGTTTTTT,CASSLLSPPNTGELFF
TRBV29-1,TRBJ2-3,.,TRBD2,TGCAGCGTGGCTCCGGCGAGCGGGGGGGCCCACACAGATACGCAGTATTTT,CSVAPASGGAHTDTQYF
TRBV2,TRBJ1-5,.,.,TGTGCCAGCAGTTTGGACATTCATGGGCATCAGCCCCAGCATTTT,CASSLDIHGHQPQHF
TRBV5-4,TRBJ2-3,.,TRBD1,TGTGCCAGCAGCACGGGACAGAGCACAGATACGCAGTATTTT,CASSTGQSTDTQYF
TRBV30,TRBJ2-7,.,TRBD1,TGTGCCTGGAGTCCCTCCGGGACAGGGGTTTACGAGCAGTACTTC,CAWSPSGTGVYEQYF
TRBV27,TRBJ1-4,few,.,TGTGCCAGCAGTCTACACGCCGGGGCAGGAGGGGAAAAACTGTTTTTT,CASSLHAGAGGEKLFF
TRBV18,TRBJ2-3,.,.,TGTGCCAGCTCACCGAATTCCCCAGGGTTTGGAGCTAGCACAGATACGCAGTATTTT,CASSPNSPGFGASTDTQYF
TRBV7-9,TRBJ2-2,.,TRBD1,TGTGCCAGCAGCTTTGGGACAGGGGGCTACGCGAACACCGGGGAGCTGTTTTTT,CASSFGTGGYANTGELFF
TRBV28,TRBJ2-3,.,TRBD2,TGTGCCAGCTCGTTCCTAGCGGGAGTCGGTTATTTT,CASSFLAGVGYF
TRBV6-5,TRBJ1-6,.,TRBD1,TGTGCCAGCAGGGCTGGGGACAGGGGGAATTCACCCCTCCACTTT,CASRAGDRGNSPLHF
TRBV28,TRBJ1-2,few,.,TGTGCCAGCAGTTTGCAGATTAACTATGGCTACACCTTC,CASSLQINYGYTF
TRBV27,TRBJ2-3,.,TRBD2,TGTGCCAGCAGTCTGAGCGGGGGACCCACAGATACGCAGTATTTT,CASSLSGGPTDTQYF
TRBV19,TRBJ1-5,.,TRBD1,TGTGCCAGTAGCGCCCTTTCCCTGGGACAGGGGGGTGATCAGCCCCAGCATTTT,CASSALSLGQGGDQPQHF
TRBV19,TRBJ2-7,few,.,TGTGCCAGTAGTATAGGAGGAAGCTCCTACGAGCAGTACTTC,CASSIGGSSYEQYF
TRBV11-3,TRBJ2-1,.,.,TGTGCCAGCAGCTTGGGAGTTGAGCAGTTCTTC,CASSLGVEQFF
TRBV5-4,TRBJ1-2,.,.,TGTGCCAGCAGCACAGCTAACTATGGCTACACCTTC,CASSTANYGYTF
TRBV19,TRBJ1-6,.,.,TGTGCCAGTAGATTCAGGGGTGATTCACCCCTCCACTTT,CASRFRGDSPLHF
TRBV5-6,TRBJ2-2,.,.,TGTGCCAGCAGCTTAGGTCGCGCGGGGTCTGCAACCGGGGAGCTGTTTTTT,CASSLGRAGSATGELFF
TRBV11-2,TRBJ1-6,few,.,TGTGCCAGCAGCTTAGGGGGAGGCTCACCCCTCCACTTT,CASSLGGGSPLHF